Listed here are 23 T cell receptor beta chains from one sample, sequenced in a study of cytomegalovirus exposure and HLA in healthy donors. In the PCR, 60 Vbeta and 13 Jbeta primers were used. Profiling relied on immunoSEQ multiplex PCR, and the TCRdb table lists in-frame clones only, not all of them. The sample consists of around 150,000 clones, roughly 80% of them appearing once. Sequenced input: PBMCs. Receptor source: a man aged 18 to 30 in good health and CMV-seronegative.

V gene TRBV4-3 combines with J gene TRBJ2-2; 8 bases agree with TRBD2. In germline, CDR1 is LGHNA, CDR2 YSLEER. This CDR3 has 17 residues. The ends lost 5 bases at V and 2 bases at J; junction bases unmatched: 10. In DNA, the CDR3 is TGCGCCAGCAGCGGGAGGGCGGGGGGCGCAAACACCGGGGAGCTGTTTTTT. The encoded protein is CASSGRAGGANTGELFF.

The CDR3 nucleotides are TGTGCCAGCAGCTTGGACAACAATGAGCAGTTCTTC. Translating it yields CASSLDNNEQFF. The V call is TRBV5-4, the J call TRBJ2-1; D gene unclear. V shed 0 bases and J shed 5 bases, with 3 bases lying between them. The germline V gene has CDR1 SGHNT and CDR2 YYREEE (reference sequence). The CDR3 sequence is 12 residues long.

The chain employs TRBV28 and TRBJ2-7; 9 bases map to TRBD2. The junction had 12 bases not matched to a gene; V was cut back by 5 bases and J by 1 base. This CDR3 spans 17 amino acids. Germline V CDR1 and CDR2: MDHEN, SYDVKM. CDR3 protein: CASSLRLLAGDSYEQYF. The CDR3 DNA reads as TGTGCCAGCAGTCTCCGTCTCTTAGCGGGAGATTCCTACGAGCAGTACTTC.

This clone was detected a few times. This chain links TRBV4-2 with TRBJ2-7; D unresolved. This CDR3 region has 12 residues. The germline V gene has CDR1 LGHNA and CDR2 YNFKEQ. V was clipped by 4 bases and J by 0 bases, with 4 bases between them. CDR3 in amino acids: CASSRSSYEQYF. For the CDR3, the DNA is TGTGCCAGCAGCCGGAGCTCCTACGAGCAGTACTTC.

The gene calls are TRBV5-6 and TRBJ2-7; the match to TRBD1 covers 10 bases. Germline CDR1 SGHDT, CDR2 YYEEEE. This CDR3 contains 15 residues. With V trimmed by 4 bases and J by 2 bases, 6 bases remained unmatched. The CDR3 protein is CASSLGQGNPYEQYF. DNA for the CDR3: TGTGCCAGCAGCCTGGGACAGGGGAACCCCTACGAGCAGTACTTC.

The rearrangement joins TRBV7-9 to TRBJ1-3, with D tentatively TRBD1 (5 bases). Trimming removed 0 bases at V and 3 bases at J, with 6 bases between. Germline V gene data show CDR1 as SEHNR and CDR2 as FQNEAQ (reference sequence). The CDR3 has 14 amino acids. CDR3 protein: CASSLAQGGNTIYF. The CDR3 nucleotides read TGTGCCAGCAGCTTAGCTCAGGGTGGAAACACCATATATTTT.

This rearrangement joins TRBV7-3 to TRBJ2-3; possible D gene TRBD2, 6 bases. V was cut by 2 bases and J by 3 bases, with 12 bases left in between. The CDR3 runs to 15 residues. The germline V gene encodes CDR1 SGHTA and CDR2 FQGTGA. The DNA for the CDR3 is TGTGCCAGCAGCTTACCCGGGACTGGTACAGATACGCAGTATTTT. It translates to CASSLPGTGTDTQYF.

CDR3 region: CASSFDGEQFF. DNA of the CDR3: TGCGCCAGCAGCTTCGACGGGGAGCAGTTCTTC. The genes are TRBV5-1 and TRBJ2-1; D gene ambiguous. Trimming left V 2 bases short and J 10 bases short, with 7 bases between. The CDR3 length is 11 residues. Germline V gives CDR1 SGHRS, CDR2 YFSETQ.

The table lists this clone with a count of one. J is TRBJ2-7 and V is TRBV6-1; 8 bases align to TRBD1. V lost 2 bases and J lost 2; bases outside the gene matches: 5. Germline CDR1 is MNHNS and CDR2 is SASEGT. The CDR3 runs to 15 residues. The CDR3 DNA is TGTGCCAGCAGTGAATGGCAGGGGGCTCCCTACGAGCAGTACTTC. It yields the protein CASSEWQGAPYEQYF.

This sequence joins TRBV7-9 and TRBJ1-1, with D unresolved. The V gene's germline CDR1 is SEHNR and CDR2 FQNEAQ (reference sequence). The V and J ends lost 5 bases and 2 bases respectively, with 12 bases between them. The CDR3 runs to 14 residues. The CDR3 nucleotides read TGTGCCAGCAGCCTACCTCGGGTAAACACTGAAGCTTTCTTT. It yields the protein CASSLPRVNTEAFF.

The chain employs TRBV30 and TRBJ2-7, with TRBD2 identical over 7 bases. V was clipped by 1 base and J by 1 base; unmatched bases: 4. The length of the CDR3 is 14 residues. The germline gives CDR1 GTSNPN, CDR2 SVGIG (reference sequence). The CDR3 region is CAWSALGGSYEQYF. In DNA, the CDR3 is TGTGCCTGGAGTGCTCTCGGGGGGTCCTACGAGCAGTACTTC.

This clone was detected once. The chain combines TRBV10-3 with TRBJ1-5, with TRBD1 matching over 8 bases. There are 14 residues in the CDR3. With 2 bases clipped from V and 5 bases from J, the junction kept 2 bases outside the gene matches. The germline V gene encodes CDR1 ENHRY and CDR2 SYGVKD. DNA of the CDR3: TGTGCCATCAGTGAGATGGACAGGGATCAGCCCCAGCATTTT. Encoded protein: CAISEMDRDQPQHF.

This clone was seen a single time. J is TRBJ1-4 and V is TRBV27; TRBD1 might be the D (5 bases). V was trimmed by 5 bases and J by 9 bases, leaving 16 bases between them. Germline CDR1 is MNHEY and CDR2 is SMNVEV (reference sequence). This CDR3 is 14 amino acids long. In DNA, the CDR3 is TGTGCCAGCAGTCGGGAGGGGCGCGGTCAAAAACTGTTTTTT. Translating gives CASSREGRGQKLFF.

The sample holds one count of this clone. V usage is TRBV28 and J usage is TRBJ2-1, with a possible D match to TRBD1 (6 bases). The V and J ends lost 6 bases and 5 bases respectively, with 14 bases between them. In germline, CDR1 is MDHEN, CDR2 SYDVKM. CDR3 size: 14 residues. This CDR3 is CASRQIGGHNEQFF. The CDR3, as DNA: TGTGCCAGCAGGCAGATAGGGGGTCACAATGAGCAGTTCTTC.

The chain employs TRBV7-9 and TRBJ1-3, with 9 bases fitting TRBD1. The CDR3 loop spans 18 amino acids. The V gene's germline CDR1 is SEHNR and CDR2 FQNEAQ (reference sequence). Trimming at V came to 1 base and at J to 0 bases, leaving 7 bases not matched to a gene. The CDR3 nucleotides read TGTGCCAGCAGCTTAGGGACAGGGGACCTTCTCTCTGGAAACACCATATATTTT. This gives the protein CASSLGTGDLLSGNTIYF.

The chain employs TRBV7-2 and TRBJ2-5, with TRBD2 matching over 8 bases. V lost 2 bases and J lost 1; bases outside the gene matches: 3. The CDR3 runs 15 residues. Germline V gene sequence: CDR1 SGHTA, CDR2 FQGNSA. The DNA of the CDR3 is TGTGCCAGCAGCTTACTAGCGGGTTTCCAAGAGACCCAGTACTTC. Protein: CASSLLAGFQETQYF.

The chain carries TRBV30 and TRBJ1-1; D gene uncertain. This CDR3 comprises 14 residues. Between the trimmed V and J ends, which lost 6 bases and 3 bases, there was a span of 17 bases. Per germline, CDR1 GTSNPN and CDR2 SVGIG (reference sequence). The CDR3 region is CACYPRGEDTEAFF. Here the CDR3 DNA reads TGTGCCTGTTATCCTCGGGGAGAGGACACTGAAGCTTTCTTT.

The rearrangement uses TRBV6-1 and TRBJ2-3; D might be TRBD2 (7 bases). Per germline, CDR1 MNHNS and CDR2 SASEGT. This CDR3 comprises 15 residues. The V end lost 7 bases, the J end lost 2 bases, and 16 bases lay between the germline ends. The CDR3, as DNA: TGTGCCAGCACCGTGGGGGGGCCCCACACAGATACGCAGTATTTT. Its translation is CASTVGGPHTDTQYF.

This clone has only a few counts. The chain joins TRBV21-1 to TRBJ1-5; TRBD1, as called in the table, went unchecked against the DNA. TRBV21-1 is designated a pseudogene. The CDR3 has 24 residues. CDR3 in amino acids: CASSIKNPPPRTGVPSHSNQPQHF. As DNA, the CDR3 is TGTGCCAGCAGCATAAAAAATCCCCCTCCTCGGACAGGGGTTCCCTCGCATAGCAATCAGCCCCAGCATTTT.

The chain recombines TRBV27 with TRBJ1-1; D is ambiguous. The CDR3 is made up of 13 amino acids. Germline V gene lookup returns CDR1 MNHEY and CDR2 SMNVEV (reference sequence). The V end lost 3 bases, the J end lost 8 bases, and 13 bases lay between the germline ends. The CDR3 region is CASSLTPGREAFF. The CDR3 bases are TGTGCCAGCAGTTTGACCCCAGGTAGGGAAGCTTTCTTT.

The rearrangement joins TRBV6-1 to TRBJ1-2; D ambiguous. Germline V CDR1 and CDR2: MNHNS, SASEGT. The length of the CDR3 is 14 residues. V lost 2 bases and J 4 bases, leaving 11 bases between the germline ends. Here the CDR3 DNA reads TGTGCCAGCAGTGAAAATTGGTTCGGCTATGGCTACACCTTC. Amino acid sequence: CASSENWFGYGYTF.

This chain joins TRBV5-1 and TRBJ1-2; 10 nucleotides align to TRBD1. The trim removed 4 bases at V and 2 bases at J, leaving 5 bases unmatched. This CDR3 contains 15 residues. CDR1 and CDR2 (germline): SGHRS, YFSETQ. This CDR3 reads CASSAGTGENYGYTF. The CDR3 DNA is TGCGCCAGCAGCGCCGGGACAGGGGAGAACTATGGCTACACCTTC.

The chain couples TRBV11-2 to TRBJ1-6, with D perhaps TRBD1 (5 bases). The CDR3 extends over 17 amino acids. The V end lost 1 base, the J end lost 0 bases, and 10 bases lay between the germline ends. Germline V gene lookup returns CDR1 SGHAT and CDR2 FQNNGV. The CDR3 spells CASSLVPQGSYNSPLHF. CDR3 nucleotide sequence: TGTGCCAGCAGCTTAGTACCCCAGGGCTCCTATAATTCACCCCTCCACTTT.